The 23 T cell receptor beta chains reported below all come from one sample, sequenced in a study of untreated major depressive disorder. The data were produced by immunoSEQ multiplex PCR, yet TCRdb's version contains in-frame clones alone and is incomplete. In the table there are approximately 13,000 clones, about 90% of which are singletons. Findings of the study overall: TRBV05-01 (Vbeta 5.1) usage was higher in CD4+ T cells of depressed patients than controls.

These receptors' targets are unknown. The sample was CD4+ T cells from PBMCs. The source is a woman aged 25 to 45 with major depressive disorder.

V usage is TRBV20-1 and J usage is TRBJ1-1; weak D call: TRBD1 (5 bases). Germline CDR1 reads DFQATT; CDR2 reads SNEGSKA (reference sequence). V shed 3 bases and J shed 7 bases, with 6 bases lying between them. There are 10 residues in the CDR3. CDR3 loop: CSASRGEAFF. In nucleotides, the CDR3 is TGCAGTGCTAGTAGGGGTGAAGCTTTCTTT.

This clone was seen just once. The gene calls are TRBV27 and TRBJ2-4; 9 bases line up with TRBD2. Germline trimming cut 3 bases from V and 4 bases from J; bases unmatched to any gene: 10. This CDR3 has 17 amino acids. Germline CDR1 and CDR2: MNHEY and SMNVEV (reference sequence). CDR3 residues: CASSFSGSRGVKNIQYF. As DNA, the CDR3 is TGTGCCAGCAGTTTTAGCGGGAGCCGTGGAGTAAAAAACATTCAGTACTTC.

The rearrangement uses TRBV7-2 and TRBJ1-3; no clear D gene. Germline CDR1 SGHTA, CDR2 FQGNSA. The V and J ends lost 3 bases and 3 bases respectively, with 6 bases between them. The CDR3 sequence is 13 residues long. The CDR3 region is CASSFEVGNTIYF. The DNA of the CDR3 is TGTGCCAGCAGCTTCGAGGTTGGAAACACCATATATTTT.

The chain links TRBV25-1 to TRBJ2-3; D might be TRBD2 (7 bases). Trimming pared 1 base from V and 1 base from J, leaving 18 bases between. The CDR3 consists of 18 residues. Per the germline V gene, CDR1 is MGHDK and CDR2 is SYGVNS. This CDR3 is CASSEFRRGATGTDTQYF. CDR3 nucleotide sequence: TGTGCCAGCAGTGAATTTCGTCGGGGGGCAACGGGCACAGATACGCAGTATTTT.

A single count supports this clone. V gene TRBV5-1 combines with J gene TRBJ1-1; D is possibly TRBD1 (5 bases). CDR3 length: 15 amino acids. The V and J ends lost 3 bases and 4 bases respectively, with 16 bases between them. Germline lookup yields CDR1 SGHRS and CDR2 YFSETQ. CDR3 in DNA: TGCGCCAGCAGCTCTTCGACAGCCAGCGTCACTGAAGCTTTCTTT. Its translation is CASSSSTASVTEAFF.

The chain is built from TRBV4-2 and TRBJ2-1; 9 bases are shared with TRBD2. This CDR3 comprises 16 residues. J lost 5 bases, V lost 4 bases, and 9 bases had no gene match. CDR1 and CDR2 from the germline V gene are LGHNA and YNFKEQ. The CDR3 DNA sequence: TGTGCCAGCAGCCCCCGGGCTAGCGGGAAGAACAATGAGCAGTTCTTC. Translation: CASSPRASGKNNEQFF.

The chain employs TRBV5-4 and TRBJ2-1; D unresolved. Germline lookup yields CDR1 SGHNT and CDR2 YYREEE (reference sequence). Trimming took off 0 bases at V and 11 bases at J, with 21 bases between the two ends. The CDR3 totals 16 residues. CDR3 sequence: CASSLVGSNPLEKQFF. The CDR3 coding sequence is TGTGCCAGCAGCTTGGTAGGCTCGAACCCCCTCGAGAAGCAGTTCTTC.

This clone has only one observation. The CDR3 region is CASSLAGGGGEAFF. The DNA of the CDR3 is TGTGCCAGCAGTTTAGCGGGCGGAGGAGGAGAAGCTTTCTTT. V is TRBV27 and J is TRBJ1-1; D unresolved. V was cut by 2 bases and J by 8 bases, with 15 bases left in between. Germline-derived CDR1 and CDR2 are MNHEY and SMNVEV (reference sequence). This CDR3 is 14 amino acids long.

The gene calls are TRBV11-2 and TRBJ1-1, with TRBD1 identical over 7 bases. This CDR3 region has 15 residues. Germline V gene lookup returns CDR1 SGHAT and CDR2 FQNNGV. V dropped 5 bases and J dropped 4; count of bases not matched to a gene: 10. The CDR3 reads CASSLFGTVSTEAFF. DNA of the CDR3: TGTGCCAGCAGCCTGTTTGGGACAGTCTCCACTGAAGCTTTCTTT.

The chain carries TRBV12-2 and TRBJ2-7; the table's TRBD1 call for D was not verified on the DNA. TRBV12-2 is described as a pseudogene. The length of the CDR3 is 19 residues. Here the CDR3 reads CASRLANNFSRDREYEQYF. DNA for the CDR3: TGTGCAAGTCGCTTAGCGAATAATTTTTCCCGTGACAGGGAATACGAGCAGTACTTC.

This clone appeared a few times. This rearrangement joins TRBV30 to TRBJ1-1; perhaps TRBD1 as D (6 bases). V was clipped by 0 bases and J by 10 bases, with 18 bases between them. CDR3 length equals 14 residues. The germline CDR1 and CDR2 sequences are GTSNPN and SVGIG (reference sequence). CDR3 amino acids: CAWSVRGGGTRAFF. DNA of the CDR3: TGTGCCTGGAGTGTACGTGGTGGCGGGACAAGAGCTTTCTTT.

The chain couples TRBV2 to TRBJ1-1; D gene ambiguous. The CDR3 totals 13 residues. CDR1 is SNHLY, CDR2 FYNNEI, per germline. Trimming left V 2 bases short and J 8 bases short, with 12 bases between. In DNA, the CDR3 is TGTGCCAGCAGTGAATTTGTTAGGGTCGAAGCTTTCTTT. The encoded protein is CASSEFVRVEAFF.

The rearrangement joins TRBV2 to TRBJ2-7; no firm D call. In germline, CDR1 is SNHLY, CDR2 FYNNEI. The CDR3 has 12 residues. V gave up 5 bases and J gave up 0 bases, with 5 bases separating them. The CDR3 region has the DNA TGTGCCAGCAGTTTTAGCTCCTACGAGCAGTACTTC. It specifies CASSFSSYEQYF. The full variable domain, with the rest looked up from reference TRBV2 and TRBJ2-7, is EPEVTQTPSHQVTQMGQEVILRCVPISNHLYFYWYRQILGQKVEFLVSFYNNEISEKSEIFDDQFSVERPDGSNFTLKIRSTKLEDSAMYFCASSFSSYEQYFGPGTRLTVT.

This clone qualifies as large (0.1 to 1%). CDR3 amino acids: CASSLGQTATNEKLFF. CDR3 coding DNA: TGTGCCAGCAGCTTAGGGCAGACCGCAACTAATGAAAAACTGTTTTTT. The chain carries TRBV7-2 and TRBJ1-4; D remains unclear. Germline CDR1 SGHTA, CDR2 FQGNSA. This CDR3 is 16 amino acids long. Trimming pared 1 base from V and 0 bases from J, leaving 9 bases between. Full variable domain (outside the CDR3, taken from reference TRBV7-2 and TRBJ1-4): GAGVSQSPSNKVTEKGKDVELRCDPISGHTALYWYRQSLGQGLEFLIYFQGNSAPDKSGLPSDRFSAERTGGSVSTLTIQRTQQEDSAVYLCASSLGQTATNEKLFFGSGTQLSVL.

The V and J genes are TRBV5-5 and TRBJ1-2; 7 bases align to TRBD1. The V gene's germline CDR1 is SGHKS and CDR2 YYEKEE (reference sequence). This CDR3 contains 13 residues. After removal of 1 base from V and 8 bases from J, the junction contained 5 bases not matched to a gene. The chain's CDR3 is CASSLFQGVGYTF. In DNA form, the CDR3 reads TGTGCCAGCAGCTTGTTTCAGGGGGTAGGCTACACCTTC.

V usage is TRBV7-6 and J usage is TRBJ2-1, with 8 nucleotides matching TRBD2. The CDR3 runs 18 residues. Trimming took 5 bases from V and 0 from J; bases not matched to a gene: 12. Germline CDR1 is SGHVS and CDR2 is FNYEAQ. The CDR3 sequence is CASSQDVAGSTSYNEQFF. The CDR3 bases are TGTGCCAGCAGCCAGGATGTAGCGGGAAGTACCTCCTACAATGAGCAGTTCTTC.

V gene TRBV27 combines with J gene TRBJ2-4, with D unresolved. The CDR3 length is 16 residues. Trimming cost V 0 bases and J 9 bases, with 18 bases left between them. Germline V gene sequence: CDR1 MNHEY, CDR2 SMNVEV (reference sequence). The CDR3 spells CASSLSGYRSQSIQYF. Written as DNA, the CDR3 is TGTGCCAGCAGTTTATCAGGGTACCGTTCCCAAAGCATTCAGTACTTC.

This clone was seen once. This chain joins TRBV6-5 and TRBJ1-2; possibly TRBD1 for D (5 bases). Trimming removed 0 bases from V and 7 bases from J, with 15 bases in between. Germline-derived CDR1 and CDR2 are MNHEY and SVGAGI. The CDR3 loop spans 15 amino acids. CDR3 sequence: CASSYSKGASSGYTF. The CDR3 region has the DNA TGTGCCAGCAGTTACTCGAAAGGGGCGAGTAGTGGCTACACCTTC.

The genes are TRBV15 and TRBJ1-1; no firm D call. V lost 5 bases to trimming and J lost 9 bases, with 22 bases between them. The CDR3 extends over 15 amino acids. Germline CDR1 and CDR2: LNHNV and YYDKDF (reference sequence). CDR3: CATSLGPGNTLKAFF. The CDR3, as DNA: TGTGCCACCAGCTTAGGACCGGGAAACACTTTGAAAGCTTTCTTT.

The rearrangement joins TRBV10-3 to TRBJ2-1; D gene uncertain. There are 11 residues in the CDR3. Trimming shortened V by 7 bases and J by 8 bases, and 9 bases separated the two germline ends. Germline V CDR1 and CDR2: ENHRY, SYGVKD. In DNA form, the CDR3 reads TGTGCCATCAAGTTACGAGATGAGCAGTTCTTC. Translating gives CAIKLRDEQFF.

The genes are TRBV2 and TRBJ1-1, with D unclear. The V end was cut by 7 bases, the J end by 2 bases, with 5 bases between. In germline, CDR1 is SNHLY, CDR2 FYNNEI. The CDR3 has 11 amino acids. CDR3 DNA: TGTGCCAGCATCGGAAACACTGAAGCTTTCTTT. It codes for CASIGNTEAFF.

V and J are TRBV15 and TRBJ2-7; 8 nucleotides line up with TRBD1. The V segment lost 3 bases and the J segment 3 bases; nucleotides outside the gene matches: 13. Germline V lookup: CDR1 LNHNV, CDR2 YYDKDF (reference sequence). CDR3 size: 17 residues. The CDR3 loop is CATSSGQGLGEGYEQYF. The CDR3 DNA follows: TGTGCCACCAGCAGCGGACAGGGTCTCGGGGAAGGCTACGAGCAGTACTTC.

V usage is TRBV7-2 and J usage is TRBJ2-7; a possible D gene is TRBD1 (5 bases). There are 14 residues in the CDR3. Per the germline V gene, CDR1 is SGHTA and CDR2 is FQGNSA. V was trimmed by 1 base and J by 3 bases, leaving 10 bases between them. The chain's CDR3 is CASSLGGRVYEQYF. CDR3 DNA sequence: TGTGCCAGCAGCTTAGGGGGCAGGGTCTACGAGCAGTACTTC. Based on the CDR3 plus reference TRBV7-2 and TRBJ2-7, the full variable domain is GAGVSQSPSNKVTEKGKDVELRCDPISGHTALYWYRQSLGQGLEFLIYFQGNSAPDKSGLPSDRFSAERTGGSVSTLTIQRTQQEDSAVYLCASSLGGRVYEQYFGPGTRLTVT.